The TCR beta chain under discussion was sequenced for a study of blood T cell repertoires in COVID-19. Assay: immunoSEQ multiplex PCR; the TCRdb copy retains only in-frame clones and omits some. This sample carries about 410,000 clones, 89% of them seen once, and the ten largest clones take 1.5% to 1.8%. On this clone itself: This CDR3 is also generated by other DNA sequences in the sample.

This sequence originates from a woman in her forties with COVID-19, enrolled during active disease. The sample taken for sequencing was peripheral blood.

DNA for the CDR3: TGTGCCAGCTCACCACCGGGCGGGGTACGAACTGAAGCTTTCTTT. Translated, it gives CASSPPGGVRTEAFF. V usage is TRBV18 and J usage is TRBJ1-1, with D uncertain. This CDR3 comprises 15 residues. In germline, CDR1 is KGHSH, CDR2 LQKENI. V lost 0 bases, J lost 5 bases, and 13 bases lay in between. Full variable domain (rest looked up from reference TRBV18 and TRBJ1-1): NAGVMQNPRHLVRRRGQEARLRCSPMKGHSHVYWYRQLPEEGLKFMVYLQKENIIDESGMPKERFSAEFPKEGPSILRIQQVVRGDSAAYFCASSPPGGVRTEAFFGQGTRLTVV.